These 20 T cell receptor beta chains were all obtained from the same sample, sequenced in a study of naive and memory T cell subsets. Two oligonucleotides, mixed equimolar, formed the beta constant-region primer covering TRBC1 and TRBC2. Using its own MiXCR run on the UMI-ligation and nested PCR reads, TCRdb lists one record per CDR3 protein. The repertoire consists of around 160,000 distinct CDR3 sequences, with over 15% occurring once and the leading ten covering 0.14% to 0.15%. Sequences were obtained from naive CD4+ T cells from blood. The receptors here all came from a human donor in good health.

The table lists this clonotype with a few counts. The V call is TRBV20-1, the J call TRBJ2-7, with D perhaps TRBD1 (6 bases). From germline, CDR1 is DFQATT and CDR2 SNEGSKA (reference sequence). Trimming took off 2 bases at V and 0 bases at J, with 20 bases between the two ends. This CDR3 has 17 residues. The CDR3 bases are TGCAGTGCTAGATTCGGGTTCTGGGACACCACCTCCTACGAGCAGTACTTC. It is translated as CSARFGFWDTTSYEQYF.

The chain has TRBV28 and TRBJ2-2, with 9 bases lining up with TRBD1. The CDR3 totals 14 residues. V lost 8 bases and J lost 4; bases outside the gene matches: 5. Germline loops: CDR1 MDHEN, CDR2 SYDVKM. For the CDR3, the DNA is TGTGCCAGCTGGGACAGGGTATTCACCGGGGAGCTGTTTTTT. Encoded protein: CASWDRVFTGELFF.

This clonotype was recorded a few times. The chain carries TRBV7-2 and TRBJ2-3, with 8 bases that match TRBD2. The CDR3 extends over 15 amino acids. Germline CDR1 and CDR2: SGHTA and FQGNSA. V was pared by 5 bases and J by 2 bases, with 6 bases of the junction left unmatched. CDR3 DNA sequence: TGTGCCAGCAGCCGTACTAGCGGACTCACAGATACGCAGTATTTT. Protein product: CASSRTSGLTDTQYF.

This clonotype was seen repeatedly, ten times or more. CDR3 sequence (DNA): TGCAGCGTTGCCGAACCGAAGAATTCACCCCTCCACTTT. Its translation: CSVAEPKNSPLHF. The V call is TRBV29-1, the J call TRBJ1-6; D unresolved. The V gene's germline CDR1 is SQVTM and CDR2 ANQGSEA. The length of the CDR3 is 13 residues. Trimming left V 4 bases short and J 7 bases short, with 11 bases between.

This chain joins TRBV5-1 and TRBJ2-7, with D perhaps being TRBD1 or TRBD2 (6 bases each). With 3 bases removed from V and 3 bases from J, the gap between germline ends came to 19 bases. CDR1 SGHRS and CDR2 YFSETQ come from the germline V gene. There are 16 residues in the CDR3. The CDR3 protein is CASSSWGARTNYEQYF. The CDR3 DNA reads TGCGCCAGCAGCTCGTGGGGGGCTAGAACGAACTACGAGCAGTACTTC.

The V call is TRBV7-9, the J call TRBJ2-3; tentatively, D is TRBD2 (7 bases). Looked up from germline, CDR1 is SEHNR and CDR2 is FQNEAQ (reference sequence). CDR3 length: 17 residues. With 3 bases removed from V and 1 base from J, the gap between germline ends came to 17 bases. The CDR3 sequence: CASSFGGRLMGTDTQYF. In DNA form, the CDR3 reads TGTGCCAGCAGCTTCGGGGGGCGTTTGATGGGCACAGATACGCAGTATTTT.

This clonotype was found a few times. CDR3 protein: CSHLRGETQYF. CDR3 nucleotide sequence: TGCAGCCACCTCCGGGGGGAGACCCAGTACTTC. V is TRBV20-1 and J is TRBJ2-5; D might be TRBD2 (6 bases). The CDR3 runs to 11 residues. Germline CDR1 and CDR2: DFQATT and SNEGSKA (reference sequence).

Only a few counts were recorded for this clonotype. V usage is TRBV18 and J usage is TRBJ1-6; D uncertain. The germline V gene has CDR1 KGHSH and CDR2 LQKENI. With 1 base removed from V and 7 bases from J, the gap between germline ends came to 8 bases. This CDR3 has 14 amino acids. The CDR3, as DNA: TGTGCCAGCTCACCACTGGACCTGAATTCACCCCTCCACTTT. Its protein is CASSPLDLNSPLHF.

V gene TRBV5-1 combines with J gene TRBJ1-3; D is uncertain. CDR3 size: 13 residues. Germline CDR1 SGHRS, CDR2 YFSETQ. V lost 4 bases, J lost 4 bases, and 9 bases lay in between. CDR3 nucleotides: TGCGCCAGCAGCGCGGACGGAGGAAACACCATATATTTT. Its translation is CASSADGGNTIYF.

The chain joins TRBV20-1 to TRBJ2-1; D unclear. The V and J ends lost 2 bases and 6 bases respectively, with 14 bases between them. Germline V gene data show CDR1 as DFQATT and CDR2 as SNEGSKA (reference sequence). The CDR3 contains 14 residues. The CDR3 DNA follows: TGCAGTGCTAGATACACTCCTTGGGCCAATGAGCAGTTCTTC. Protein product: CSARYTPWANEQFF.

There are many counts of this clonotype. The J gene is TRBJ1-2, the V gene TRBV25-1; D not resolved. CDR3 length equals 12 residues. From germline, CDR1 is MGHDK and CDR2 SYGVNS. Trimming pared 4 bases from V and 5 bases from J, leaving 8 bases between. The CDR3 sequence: CASSGRAYGYTF. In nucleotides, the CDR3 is TGTGCCAGCAGTGGAAGAGCGTATGGCTACACCTTC.

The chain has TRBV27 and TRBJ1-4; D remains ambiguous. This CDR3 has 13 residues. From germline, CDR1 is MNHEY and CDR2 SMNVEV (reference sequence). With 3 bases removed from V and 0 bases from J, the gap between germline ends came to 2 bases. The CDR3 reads CASSFATNEKLFF. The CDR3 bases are TGTGCCAGCAGTTTTGCAACTAATGAAAAACTGTTTTTT.

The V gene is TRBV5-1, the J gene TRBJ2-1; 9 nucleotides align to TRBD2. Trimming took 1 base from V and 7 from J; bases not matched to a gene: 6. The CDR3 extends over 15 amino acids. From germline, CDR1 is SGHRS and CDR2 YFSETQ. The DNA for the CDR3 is TGCGCCAGCAGCTTGCGCGCGGGAGGGTTAAATGAGCAGTTCTTC. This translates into CASSLRAGGLNEQFF.

The CDR3 region has the DNA TGTGCCAGCAGCAAGGGGCTAAGGGGCACTGAAGCTTTCTTT. Its protein is CASSKGLRGTEAFF. The V gene is TRBV27, the J gene TRBJ1-1; tentative D call: TRBD1 (5 bases). The germline CDR1 and CDR2 sequences are MNHEY and SMNVEV (reference sequence). The CDR3 consists of 14 residues. V lost 6 bases and J lost 4, with 15 bases in between.

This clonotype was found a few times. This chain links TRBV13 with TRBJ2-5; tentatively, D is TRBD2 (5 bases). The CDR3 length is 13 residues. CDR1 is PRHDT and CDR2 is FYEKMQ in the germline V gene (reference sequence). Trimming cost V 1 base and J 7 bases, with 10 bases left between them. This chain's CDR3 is CASSLELEGTQYF. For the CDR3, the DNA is TGTGCCAGCAGCTTAGAACTTGAGGGGACCCAGTACTTC.

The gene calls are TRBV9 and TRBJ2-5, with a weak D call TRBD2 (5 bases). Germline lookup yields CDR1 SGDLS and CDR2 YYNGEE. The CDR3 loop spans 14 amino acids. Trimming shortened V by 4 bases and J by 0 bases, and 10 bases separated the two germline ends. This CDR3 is CASSRGGNQETQYF. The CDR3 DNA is TGTGCCAGCAGCCGTGGAGGCAACCAAGAGACCCAGTACTTC.

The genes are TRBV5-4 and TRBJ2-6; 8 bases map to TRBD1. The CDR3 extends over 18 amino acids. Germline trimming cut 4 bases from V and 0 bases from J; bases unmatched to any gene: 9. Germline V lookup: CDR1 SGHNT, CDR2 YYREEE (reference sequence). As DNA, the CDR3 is TGTGCCAGCAGCCCGTCAGGGGGCTCTAGCTCTGGGGCCAACGTCCTGACTTTC. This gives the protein CASSPSGGSSSGANVLTF.

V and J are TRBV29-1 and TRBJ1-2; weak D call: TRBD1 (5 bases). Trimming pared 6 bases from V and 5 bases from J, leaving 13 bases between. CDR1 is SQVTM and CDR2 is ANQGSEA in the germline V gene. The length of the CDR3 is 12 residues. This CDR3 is CSVHRGAYGYTF. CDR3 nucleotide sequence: TGCAGCGTCCACCGAGGGGCGTATGGCTACACCTTC.

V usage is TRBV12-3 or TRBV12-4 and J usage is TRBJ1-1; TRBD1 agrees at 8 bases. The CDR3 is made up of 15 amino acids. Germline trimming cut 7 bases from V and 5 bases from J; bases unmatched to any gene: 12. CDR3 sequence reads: CASTILQGAVTEAFF. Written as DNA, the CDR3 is TGTGCCAGCACCATCCTCCAGGGGGCGGTTACTGAAGCTTTCTTT.

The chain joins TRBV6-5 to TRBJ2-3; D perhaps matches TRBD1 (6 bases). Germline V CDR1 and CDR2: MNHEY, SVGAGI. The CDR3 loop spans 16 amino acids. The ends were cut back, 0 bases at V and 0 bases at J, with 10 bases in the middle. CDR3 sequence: CASSYSYTGSTDTQYF. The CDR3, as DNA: TGTGCCAGCAGTTACTCATACACAGGGAGCACAGATACGCAGTATTTT.